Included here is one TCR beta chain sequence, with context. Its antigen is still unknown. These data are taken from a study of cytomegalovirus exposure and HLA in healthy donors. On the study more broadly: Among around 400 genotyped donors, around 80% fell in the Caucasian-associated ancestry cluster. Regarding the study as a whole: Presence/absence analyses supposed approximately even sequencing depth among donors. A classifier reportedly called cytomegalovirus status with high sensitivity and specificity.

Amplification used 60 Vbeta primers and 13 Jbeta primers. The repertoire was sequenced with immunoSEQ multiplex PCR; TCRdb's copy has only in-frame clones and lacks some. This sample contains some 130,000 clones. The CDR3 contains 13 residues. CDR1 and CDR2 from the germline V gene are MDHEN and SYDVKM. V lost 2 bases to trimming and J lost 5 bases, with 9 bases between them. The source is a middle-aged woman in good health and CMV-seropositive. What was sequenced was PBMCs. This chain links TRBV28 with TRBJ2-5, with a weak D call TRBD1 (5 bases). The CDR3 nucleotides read TGTGCCAGCAGTTTAATGGGGCCGGAGACCCAGTACTTC. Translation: CASSLMGPETQYF.